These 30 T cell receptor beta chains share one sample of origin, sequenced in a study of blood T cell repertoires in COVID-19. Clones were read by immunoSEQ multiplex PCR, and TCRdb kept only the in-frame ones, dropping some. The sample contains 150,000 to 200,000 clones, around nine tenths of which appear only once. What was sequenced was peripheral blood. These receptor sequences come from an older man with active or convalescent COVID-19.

CDR3 in amino acids: CASSEGGGLETQYF. CDR3 nucleotide sequence: TGTGCCAGCAGTGAAGGGGGGGGGCTGGAGACCCAGTACTTC. The chain is built from TRBV6-1 and TRBJ2-5; a possible D gene is TRBD2 (7 bases). CDR3 length: 14 amino acids. Deletions cut 1 base from V and 5 bases from J, with 11 bases between. From germline, CDR1 is MNHNS and CDR2 SASEGT.

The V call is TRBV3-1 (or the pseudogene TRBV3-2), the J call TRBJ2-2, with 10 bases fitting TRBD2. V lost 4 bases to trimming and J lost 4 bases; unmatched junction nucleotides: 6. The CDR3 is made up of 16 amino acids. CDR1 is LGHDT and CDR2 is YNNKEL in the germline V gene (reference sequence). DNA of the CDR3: TGTGCCAGCAGCCTACTAGCGGGGCCTTCCACCGGGGAGCTGTTTTTT. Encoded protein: CASSLLAGPSTGELFF.

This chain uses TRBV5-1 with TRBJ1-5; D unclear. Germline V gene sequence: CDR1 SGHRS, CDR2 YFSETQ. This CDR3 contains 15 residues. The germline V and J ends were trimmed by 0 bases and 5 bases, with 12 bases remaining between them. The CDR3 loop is CASSLGTDTDQPQHF. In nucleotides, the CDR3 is TGCGCCAGCAGCTTGGGGACTGACACCGATCAGCCCCAGCATTTT.

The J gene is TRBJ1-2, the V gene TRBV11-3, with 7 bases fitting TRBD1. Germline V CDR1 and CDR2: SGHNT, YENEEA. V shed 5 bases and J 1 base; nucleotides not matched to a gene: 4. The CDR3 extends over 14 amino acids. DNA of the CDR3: TGTGCCAGCAGCCCAGGACAGGATAACTATGGCTACACCTTC. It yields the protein CASSPGQDNYGYTF. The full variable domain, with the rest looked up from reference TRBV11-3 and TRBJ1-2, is EAGVVQSPRYKIIEKKQPVAFWCNPISGHNTLYWYLQNLGQGPELLIRYENEEAVDDSQLPKDRFSAERLKGVDSTLKIQPAELGDSAVYLCASSPGQDNYGYTFGSGTRLTVV.

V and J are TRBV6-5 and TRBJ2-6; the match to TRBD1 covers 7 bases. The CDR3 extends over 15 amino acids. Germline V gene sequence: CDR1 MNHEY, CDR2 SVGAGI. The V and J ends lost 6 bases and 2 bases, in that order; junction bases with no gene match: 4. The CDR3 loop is CASSLTGAGANVLTF. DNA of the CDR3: TGTGCCAGCAGCCTTACAGGGGCTGGGGCCAACGTCCTGACTTTC.

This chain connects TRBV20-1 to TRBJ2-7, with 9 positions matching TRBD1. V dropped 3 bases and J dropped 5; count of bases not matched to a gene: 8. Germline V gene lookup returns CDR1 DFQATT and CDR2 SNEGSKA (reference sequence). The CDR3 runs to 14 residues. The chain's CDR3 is CSASGGGQGHEQYF. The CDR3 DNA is TGCAGTGCTAGTGGGGGGGGACAGGGCCACGAGCAGTACTTC.

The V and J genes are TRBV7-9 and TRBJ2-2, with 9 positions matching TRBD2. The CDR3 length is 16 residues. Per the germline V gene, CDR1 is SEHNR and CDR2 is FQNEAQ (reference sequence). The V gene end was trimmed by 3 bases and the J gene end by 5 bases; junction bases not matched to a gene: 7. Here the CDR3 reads CASSFPTSGTTGELFF. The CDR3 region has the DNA TGTGCCAGCAGCTTCCCGACTAGCGGTACTACCGGGGAGCTGTTTTTT.

The CDR3 region is CASSVEGQNNSPLHF. In DNA form, the CDR3 reads TGTGCCAGCAGCGTAGAAGGACAGAATAATTCACCCCTCCACTTT. The chain links TRBV9 to TRBJ1-6, with D possibly being TRBD1 (6 bases). The germline CDR1 and CDR2 sequences are SGDLS and YYNGEE. CDR3 size: 15 residues. The V end lost 0 bases, the J end lost 5 bases, and 9 bases lay between the germline ends.

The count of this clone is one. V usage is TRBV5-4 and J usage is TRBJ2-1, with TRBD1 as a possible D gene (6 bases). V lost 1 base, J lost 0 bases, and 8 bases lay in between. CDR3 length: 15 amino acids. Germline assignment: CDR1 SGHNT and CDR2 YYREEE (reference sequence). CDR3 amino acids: CASSLTGSSYNEQFF. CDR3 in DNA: TGTGCCAGCAGCTTGACAGGGAGCTCCTACAATGAGCAGTTCTTC.

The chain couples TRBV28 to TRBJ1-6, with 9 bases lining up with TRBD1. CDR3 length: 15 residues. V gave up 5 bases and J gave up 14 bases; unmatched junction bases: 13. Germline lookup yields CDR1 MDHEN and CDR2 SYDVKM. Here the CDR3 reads CASSRDRAVPLALHF. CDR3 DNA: TGTGCCAGCAGTCGGGACAGGGCAGTCCCTTTGGCCCTCCACTTT.

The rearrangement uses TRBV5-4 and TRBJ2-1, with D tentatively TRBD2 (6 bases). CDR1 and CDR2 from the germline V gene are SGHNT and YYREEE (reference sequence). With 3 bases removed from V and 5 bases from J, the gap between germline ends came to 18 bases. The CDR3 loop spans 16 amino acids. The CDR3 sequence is CASSSNVRPGDNEQFF. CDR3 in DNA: TGTGCCAGCAGCTCAAACGTGAGACCGGGGGACAATGAGCAGTTCTTC.

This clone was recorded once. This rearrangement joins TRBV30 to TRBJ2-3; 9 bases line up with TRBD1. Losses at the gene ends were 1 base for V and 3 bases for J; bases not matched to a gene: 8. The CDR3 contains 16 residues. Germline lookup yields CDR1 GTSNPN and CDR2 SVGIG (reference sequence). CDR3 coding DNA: TGTGCCTGGAGTGCGGGACAGGGAATGGGAACAGATACGCAGTATTTT. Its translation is CAWSAGQGMGTDTQYF.

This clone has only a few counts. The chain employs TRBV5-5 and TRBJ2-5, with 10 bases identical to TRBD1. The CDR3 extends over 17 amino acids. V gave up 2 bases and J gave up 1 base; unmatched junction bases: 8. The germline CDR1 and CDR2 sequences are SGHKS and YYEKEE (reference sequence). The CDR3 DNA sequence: TGTGCCAGCAGCTTTCTTCCCGGGACAGGGGTCCAAGAGACCCAGTACTTC. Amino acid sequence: CASSFLPGTGVQETQYF.

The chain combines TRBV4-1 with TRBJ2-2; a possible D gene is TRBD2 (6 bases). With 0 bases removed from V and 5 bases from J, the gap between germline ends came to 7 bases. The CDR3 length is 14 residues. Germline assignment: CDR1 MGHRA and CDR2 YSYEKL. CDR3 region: CASSQDGGTGELFF. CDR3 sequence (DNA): TGCGCCAGCAGCCAAGACGGGGGTACCGGGGAGCTGTTTTTT.

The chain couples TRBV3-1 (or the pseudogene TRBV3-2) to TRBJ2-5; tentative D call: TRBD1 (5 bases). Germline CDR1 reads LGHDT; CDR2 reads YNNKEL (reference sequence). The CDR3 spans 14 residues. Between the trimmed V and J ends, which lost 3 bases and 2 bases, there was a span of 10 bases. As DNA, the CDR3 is TGTGCCAGCAGCCATGCAGGGAATCAAGAGACCCAGTACTTC. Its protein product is CASSHAGNQETQYF.

CDR3 residues: CASSPSGRGITGELFF. The CDR3, as DNA: TGTGCCAGCAGTCCCTCGGGGCGGGGGATCACCGGGGAGCTGTTTTTT. V is TRBV2 and J is TRBJ2-2; 7 bases agree with TRBD2. The germline gives CDR1 SNHLY, CDR2 FYNNEI. The V segment lost 5 bases and the J segment 4 bases; nucleotides outside the gene matches: 10. This CDR3 contains 16 residues. Using reference TRBV2 and TRBJ2-2 for the parts outside the CDR3, the full variable domain is EPEVTQTPSHQVTQMGQEVILRCVPISNHLYFYWYRQILGQKVEFLVSFYNNEISEKSEIFDDQFSVERPDGSNFTLKIRSTKLEDSAMYFCASSPSGRGITGELFFGEGSRLTVL.

The CDR3 coding sequence is TGTGCCACCAGCAGAGACCGCCTGACGGGGGGGTACGAGCAGTACTTC. Translation gives CATSRDRLTGGYEQYF. The chain joins TRBV15 to TRBJ2-7, with 8 bases that match TRBD2. With V trimmed by 0 bases and J by 4 bases, 8 bases remained unmatched. Germline V gene data show CDR1 as LNHNV and CDR2 as YYDKDF (reference sequence). CDR3 length: 16 amino acids.

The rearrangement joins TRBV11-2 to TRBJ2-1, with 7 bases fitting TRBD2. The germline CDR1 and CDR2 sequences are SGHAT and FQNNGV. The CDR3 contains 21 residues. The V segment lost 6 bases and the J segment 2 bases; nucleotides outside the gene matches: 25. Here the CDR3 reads CASSCIGPSLTSFCPYNEQFF. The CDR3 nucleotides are TGTGCCAGCAGTTGCATAGGGCCTAGTCTGACTAGCTTCTGCCCCTACAATGAGCAGTTCTTC.

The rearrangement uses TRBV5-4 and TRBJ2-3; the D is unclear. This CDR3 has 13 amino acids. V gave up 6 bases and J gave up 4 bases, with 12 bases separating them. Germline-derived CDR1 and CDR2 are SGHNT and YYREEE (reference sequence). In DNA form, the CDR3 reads TGTGCCAGCATAAAAGAGCCCGCAGATACGCAGTATTTT. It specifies CASIKEPADTQYF.

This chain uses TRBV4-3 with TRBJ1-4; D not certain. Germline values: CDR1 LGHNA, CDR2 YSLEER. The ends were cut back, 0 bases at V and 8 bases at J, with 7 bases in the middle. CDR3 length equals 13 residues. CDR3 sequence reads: CASSQDRREKLFF. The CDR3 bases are TGCGCCAGCAGCCAAGACCGGAGGGAAAAACTGTTTTTT.

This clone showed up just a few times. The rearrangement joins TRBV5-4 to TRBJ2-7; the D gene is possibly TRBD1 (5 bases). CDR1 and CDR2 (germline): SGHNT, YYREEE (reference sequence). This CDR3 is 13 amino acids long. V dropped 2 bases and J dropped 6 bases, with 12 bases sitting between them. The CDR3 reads CASSFRVSGEQYF. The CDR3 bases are TGTGCCAGCAGCTTCAGGGTATCCGGCGAGCAGTACTTC.

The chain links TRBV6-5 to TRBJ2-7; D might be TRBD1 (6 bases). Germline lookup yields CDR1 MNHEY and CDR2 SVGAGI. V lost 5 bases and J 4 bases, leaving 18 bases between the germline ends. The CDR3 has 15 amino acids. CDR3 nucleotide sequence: TGTGCCAGCAGTACGTCACCGGGACAAGATTACGAGCAGTACTTC. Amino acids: CASSTSPGQDYEQYF.

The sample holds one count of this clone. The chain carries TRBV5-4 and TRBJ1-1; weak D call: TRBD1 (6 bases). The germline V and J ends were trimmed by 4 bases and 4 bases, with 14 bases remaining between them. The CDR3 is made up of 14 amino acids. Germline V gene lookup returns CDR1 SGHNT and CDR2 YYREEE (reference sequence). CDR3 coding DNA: TGTGCCAGCAGCCGAGAGGGGGAAGTCACTGAAGCTTTCTTT. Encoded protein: CASSREGEVTEAFF. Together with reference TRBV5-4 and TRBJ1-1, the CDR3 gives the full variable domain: ETGVTQSPTHLIKTRGQQVTLRCSSQSGHNTVSWYQQALGQGPQFIFQYYREEENGRGNFPPRFSGLQFPNYSSELNVNALELDDSALYLCASSREGEVTEAFFGQGTRLTVV.

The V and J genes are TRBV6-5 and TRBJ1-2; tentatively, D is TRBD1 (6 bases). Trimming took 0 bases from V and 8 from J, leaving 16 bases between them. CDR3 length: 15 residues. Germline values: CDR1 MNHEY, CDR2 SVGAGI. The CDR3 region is CASSYSGARGKGYTF. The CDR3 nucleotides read TGTGCCAGCAGTTACTCAGGGGCAAGGGGGAAGGGCTACACCTTC.

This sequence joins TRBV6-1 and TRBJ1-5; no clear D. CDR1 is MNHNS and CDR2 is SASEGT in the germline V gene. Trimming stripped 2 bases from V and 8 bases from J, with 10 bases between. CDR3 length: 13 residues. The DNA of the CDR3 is TGTGCCAGCAGTGAATCGGTGTCTAAGCCCCAGCATTTT. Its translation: CASSESVSKPQHF.

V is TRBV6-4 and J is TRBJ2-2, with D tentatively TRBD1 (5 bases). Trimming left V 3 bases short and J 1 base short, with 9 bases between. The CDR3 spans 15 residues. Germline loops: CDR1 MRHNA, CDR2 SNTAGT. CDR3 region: CASSETELNTGELFF. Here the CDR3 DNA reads TGTGCCAGCAGTGAGACAGAATTGAACACCGGGGAGCTGTTTTTT.

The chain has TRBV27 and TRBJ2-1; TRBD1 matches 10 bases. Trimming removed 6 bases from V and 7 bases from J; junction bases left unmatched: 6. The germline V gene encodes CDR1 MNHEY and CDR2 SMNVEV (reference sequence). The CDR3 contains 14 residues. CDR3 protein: CASSAGTGVNEQFF. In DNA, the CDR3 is TGTGCCAGCAGCGCCGGGACAGGGGTTAATGAGCAGTTCTTC.

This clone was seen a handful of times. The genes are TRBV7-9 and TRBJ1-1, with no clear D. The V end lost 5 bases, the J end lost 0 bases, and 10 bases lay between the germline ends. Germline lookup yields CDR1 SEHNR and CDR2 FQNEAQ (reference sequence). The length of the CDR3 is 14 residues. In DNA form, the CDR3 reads TGTGCCAGCAGCCTCGAGGCTGTGAACACTGAAGCTTTCTTT. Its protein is CASSLEAVNTEAFF.

CDR3 in DNA: TGCGCCAGCAGCGTTGGACTTGCCTACGAGCAGTACTTC. The encoded protein is CASSVGLAYEQYF. The V gene is TRBV10-2, the J gene TRBJ2-7; maybe TRBD2 (5 bases). The V gene lost 6 bases and the J gene lost 2 bases, with 11 bases spanning the gap. This CDR3 has 13 residues. Germline loops: CDR1 WSHSY, CDR2 SAAADI.

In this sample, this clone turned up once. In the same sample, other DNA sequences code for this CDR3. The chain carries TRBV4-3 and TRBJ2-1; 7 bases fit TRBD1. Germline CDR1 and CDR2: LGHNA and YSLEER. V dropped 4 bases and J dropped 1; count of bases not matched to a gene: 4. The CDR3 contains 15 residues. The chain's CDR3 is CASSPGTASYNEQFF. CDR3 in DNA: TGCGCCAGCAGCCCGGGGACAGCATCCTACAATGAGCAGTTCTTC.